A single sample gave rise to the 10 T cell receptor beta chains below, sequenced in a study of cytomegalovirus exposure and HLA in healthy donors. The PCR was carried out with 60 Vbeta primers and 13 Jbeta primers. Measured with immunoSEQ multiplex PCR; TCRdb has only the in-frame clones, and not every one. The sample includes some 150,000 clones, 79% of them seen just once. Input material: PBMCs. These receptor sequences come from a woman aged 45 to 65 in good health and CMV-seronegative.

This chain links TRBV28 with TRBJ2-3; 8 bases align to TRBD2. The CDR3 length is 15 residues. Per germline, CDR1 MDHEN and CDR2 SYDVKM. V was clipped by 2 bases and J by 6 bases; unmatched bases: 7. The CDR3 DNA reads as TGTGCCAGCAGTTTAGACGGGAGGGTGTCCGATACGCAGTATTTT. This encodes CASSLDGRVSDTQYF.

CDR3 amino acids: CASSDPSGTAYEQYF. The CDR3 coding sequence is TGTGCCAGCAGTGACCCCTCCGGGACAGCCTACGAGCAGTACTTC. This sequence joins TRBV25-1 and TRBJ2-7, with TRBD1 matching 7 bases. The V and J ends lost 3 bases and 2 bases, in that order; junction bases with no gene match: 7. Germline CDR1 reads MGHDK; CDR2 reads SYGVNS. This CDR3 region has 15 residues.

J is TRBJ1-1 and V is TRBV11-2; D is undetermined. The germline gives CDR1 SGHAT, CDR2 FQNNGV. The CDR3 sequence is 15 residues long. Trimming cost V 5 bases and J 2 bases, with 15 bases left between them. The CDR3 region is CASSPWTGRNTEAFF. As DNA, the CDR3 is TGTGCCAGCAGCCCCTGGACTGGGAGAAACACTGAAGCTTTCTTT.

The rearrangement uses TRBV27 and TRBJ1-4, with D perhaps matching TRBD1 (6 bases). This CDR3 has 15 amino acids. Germline assignment: CDR1 MNHEY and CDR2 SMNVEV (reference sequence). Trimming took 3 bases from V and 0 from J, leaving 8 bases between them. The CDR3 loop is CASSFGQTTNEKLFF. The CDR3 nucleotides are TGTGCCAGCAGTTTTGGACAGACAACTAATGAAAAACTGTTTTTT.

The rearrangement uses TRBV27 and TRBJ2-1; 12 bases agree with TRBD2. CDR3 length: 17 residues. Looked up from germline, CDR1 is MNHEY and CDR2 is SMNVEV (reference sequence). Germline trimming cut 2 bases from V and 4 bases from J; bases unmatched to any gene: 6. In DNA form, the CDR3 reads TGTGCCAGCAGTTTAAGGCCTAGCGGGAGGGGGTACAATGAGCAGTTCTTC. This translates into CASSLRPSGRGYNEQFF.

The V call is TRBV11-3, the J call TRBJ2-2; 8 bases are a match to TRBD1. The germline V gene encodes CDR1 SGHNT and CDR2 YENEEA. V lost 5 bases and J lost 7; bases outside the gene matches: 9. CDR3 length: 15 amino acids. This chain's CDR3 is CASSHGQGGIGELFF. CDR3 coding DNA: TGTGCCAGCAGCCACGGACAGGGCGGTATCGGGGAGCTGTTTTTT.

The chain employs TRBV19 and TRBJ1-5; 8 nucleotides line up with TRBD1. Germline V gives CDR1 LNHDA, CDR2 SQIVND (reference sequence). V lost 11 bases and J lost 1; bases outside the gene matches: 1. The length of the CDR3 is 12 residues. In nucleotides, the CDR3 is TGTGCCGGACAGGGCAGCAATCAGCCCCAGCATTTT. Protein: CAGQGSNQPQHF. The full variable domain, in which reference TRBV19 and TRBJ1-5 provide the parts outside the CDR3, is DGGITQSPKYLFRKEGQNVTLSCEQNLNHDAMYWYRQDPGQGLRLIYYSQIVNDFQKGDIAEGYSVSREKKESFPLTVTSAQKNPTAFYLCAGQGSNQPQHFGDGTRLSIL.

J is TRBJ2-2 and V is TRBV5-1, with 9 bases that match TRBD1. Germline CDR1 and CDR2: SGHRS and YFSETQ. The V gene end was trimmed by 0 bases and the J gene end by 3 bases; junction bases not matched to a gene: 0. There are 15 residues in the CDR3. CDR3 coding DNA: TGCGCCAGCAGCTTGGGGGACAGGGACACCGGGGAGCTGTTTTTT. Encoded protein: CASSLGDRDTGELFF.

The rearrangement uses TRBV27 and TRBJ2-1, with D maybe TRBD1 (6 bases). This CDR3 is built from 16 residues. CDR1 is MNHEY and CDR2 is SMNVEV in the germline V gene (reference sequence). V was pared by 4 bases and J by 1 base, with 14 bases between. CDR3 region: CASSSTGWLSYNEQFF. The DNA of the CDR3 is TGTGCCAGCAGTTCTACAGGGTGGCTATCCTACAATGAGCAGTTCTTC.

The rearrangement links TRBV18 to TRBJ2-1; 8 nucleotides line up with TRBD2. The CDR3 is 14 residues long. Looked up from germline, CDR1 is KGHSH and CDR2 is LQKENI. Germline trimming cut 4 bases from V and 7 bases from J; bases unmatched to any gene: 6. The DNA for the CDR3 is TGTGCCAGCTCACTGCGGGAGGCCGGAAATGAGCAGTTCTTC. Its translation is CASSLREAGNEQFF. Variable domain in full (rest from reference TRBV18 and TRBJ2-1): NAGVMQNPRHLVRRRGQEARLRCSPMKGHSHVYWYRQLPEEGLKFMVYLQKENIIDESGMPKERFSAEFPKEGPSILRIQQVVRGDSAAYFCASSLREAGNEQFFGPGTRLTVL.